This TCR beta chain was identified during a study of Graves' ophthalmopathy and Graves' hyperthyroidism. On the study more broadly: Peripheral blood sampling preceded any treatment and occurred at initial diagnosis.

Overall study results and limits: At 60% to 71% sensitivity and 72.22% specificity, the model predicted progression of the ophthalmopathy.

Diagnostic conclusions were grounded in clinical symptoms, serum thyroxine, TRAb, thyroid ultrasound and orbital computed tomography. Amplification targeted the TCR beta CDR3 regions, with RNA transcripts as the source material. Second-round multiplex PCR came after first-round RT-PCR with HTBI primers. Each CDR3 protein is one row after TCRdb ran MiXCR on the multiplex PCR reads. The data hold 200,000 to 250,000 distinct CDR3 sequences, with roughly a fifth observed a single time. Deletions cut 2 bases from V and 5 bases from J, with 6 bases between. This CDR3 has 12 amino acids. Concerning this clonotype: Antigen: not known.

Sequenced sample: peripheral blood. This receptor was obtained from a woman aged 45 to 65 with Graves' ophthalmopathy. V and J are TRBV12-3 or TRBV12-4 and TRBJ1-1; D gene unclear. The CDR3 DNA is TGTGCCAGCAGTTTAAGGAGGACTGAAGCTTTCTTT. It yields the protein CASSLRRTEAFF.